This T cell receptor (beta chain) was found in a study of blood T cells in healthy people across ages. Then a second PCR, running about 6 to 11 cycles, was carried out with a sample-barcoded 5' primer and a J-beta primer mix. TCRdb ran MiXCR on the 5' RACE reads and lists one entry per CDR3 protein. This table has 1.5 million to 2 million distinct CDR3 sequences, 28% appearing once. Healthy individuals of Caucasian origin from Russia, aged about 6 to 100, served as donors. This clonotype has just a few counts. Its antigen is not identified. Findings of the study overall: A roughly linear fall in TCR beta diversity per million T cells was seen with increasing age. Diversity was higher, and naive CD4+ cells more numerous, in long-lived donors than in aged donors.

CDR1 is SEHNR, CDR2 FQNEAQ, per germline (reference sequence). There are 15 residues in the CDR3. V gave up 5 bases and J gave up 3 bases; unmatched junction bases: 5. The J gene is TRBJ2-3, the V gene TRBV7-9; 10 bases are a match to TRBD1. The sample was blood. The TCR was taken from a woman aged 30 to 39 in good health. The CDR3 sequence: CASSRRDRGTDTQYF. CDR3 bases: TGTGCCAGCAGCCGCCGGGACAGGGGTACAGATACGCAGTATTTT.